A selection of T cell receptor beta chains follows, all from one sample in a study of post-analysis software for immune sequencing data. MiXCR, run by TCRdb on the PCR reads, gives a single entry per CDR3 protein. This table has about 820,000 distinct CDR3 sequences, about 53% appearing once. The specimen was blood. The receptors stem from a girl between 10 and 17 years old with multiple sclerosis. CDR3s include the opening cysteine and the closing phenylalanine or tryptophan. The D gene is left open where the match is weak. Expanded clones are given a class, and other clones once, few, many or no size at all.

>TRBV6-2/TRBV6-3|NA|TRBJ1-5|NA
CASSSYVREFSNQPQHF
TGTGCCAGCAGTTCTTACGTCCGGGAGTTTAGCAATCAGCCCCAGCATTTT
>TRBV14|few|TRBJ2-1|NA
CASSTRPPREQFF
TGTGCCAGCAGCACCCGTCCCCCGCGTGAGCAGTTCTTC
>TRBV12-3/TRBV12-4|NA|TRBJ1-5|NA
CASSLRRPNQPQHF
TGTGCCAGCAGTTTGAGGCGGCCTAATCAGCCCCAGCATTTT
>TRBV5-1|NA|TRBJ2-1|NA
CASSRNPGTGGNEQFF
TGCGCCAGCAGCAGGAATCCCGGGACTGGGGGGAATGAGCAGTTCTTC
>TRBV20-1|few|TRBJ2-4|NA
CSARDQFTGDGNIQYF
TGCAGTGCTAGAGATCAATTCACAGGCGACGGTAACATTCAGTACTTC
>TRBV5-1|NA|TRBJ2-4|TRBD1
CASSLVQGGNIQYF
TGCGCCAGCAGCTTGGTACAGGGGGGAAACATTCAGTACTTC
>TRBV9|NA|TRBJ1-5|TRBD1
CASSRGTAARPQHF
TGTGCCAGCAGCAGGGGGACAGCAGCGCGGCCCCAGCATTTT
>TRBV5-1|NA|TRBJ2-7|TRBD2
CASRPSGTSRYEQYF
TGCGCCAGCAGGCCCTCCGGGACTAGTAGATACGAGCAGTACTTC
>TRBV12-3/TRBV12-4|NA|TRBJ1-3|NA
CASSLDAILSGNTIYF
TGTGCCAGCAGTTTAGATGCTATTCTCTCTGGAAACACCATATATTTT
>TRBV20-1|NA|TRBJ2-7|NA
CSARNGISYEQYF
TGCAGTGCTAGAAACGGGATCTCCTACGAGCAGTACTTC
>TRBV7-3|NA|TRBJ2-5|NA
CASSFGGPLETQYF
TGTGCCAGCAGCTTTGGGGGGCCATTAGAGACCCAGTACTTC
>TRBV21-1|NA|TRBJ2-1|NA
CASNSEAGYNEQFF
TGTGCCAGCAATAGTGAGGCAGGATACAATGAGCAGTTCTTC
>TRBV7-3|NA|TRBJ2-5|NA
CASSLSWLRYF
TGTGCCAGCAGCTTAAGTTGGCTCCGGTACTTC
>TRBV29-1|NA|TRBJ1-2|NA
CSVEDGGGRGYTF
TGCAGCGTTGAAGACGGAGGAGGGCGTGGCTACACCTTC
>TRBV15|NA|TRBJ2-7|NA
CATRRDRYEQYF
TGTGCCACCAGGCGGGACCGCTACGAGCAGTACTTC
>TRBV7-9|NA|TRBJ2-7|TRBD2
CASSLIAGRANEQYF
TGTGCCAGCAGCCTAATCGCCGGGAGGGCCAACGAGCAGTACTTC
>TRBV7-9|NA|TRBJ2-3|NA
CAIHRGGAVNTDTQYF
TGTGCCATTCACCGGGGCGGGGCGGTTAACACAGATACGCAGTATTTT
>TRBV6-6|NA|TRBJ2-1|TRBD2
CASTQAGISYNEQFF
TGTGCCAGCACACAAGCGGGGATCTCCTACAATGAGCAGTTCTTC
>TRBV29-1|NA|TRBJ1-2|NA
CSVESGVPVGGYTF
TGCAGCGTTGAGTCAGGGGTTCCCGTCGGCGGCTACACCTTC
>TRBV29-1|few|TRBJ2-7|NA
CSAGHGERAEQYF
TGCAGCGCCGGACACGGGGAGAGGGCCGAGCAGTACTTC
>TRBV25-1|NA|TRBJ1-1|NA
CASSEWQNTEAFF
TGTGCCAGCAGTGAATGGCAGAACACTGAAGCTTTCTTT
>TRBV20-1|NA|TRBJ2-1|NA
CSARSRSSYNEQFF
TGCAGTGCCCGGAGCAGGAGCTCCTACAATGAGCAGTTCTTC
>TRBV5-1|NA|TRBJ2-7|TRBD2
CASSFGTSGTLRDEQYF
TGCGCCAGCAGCTTCGGGACTAGCGGGACCCTACGAGACGAGCAGTACTTC
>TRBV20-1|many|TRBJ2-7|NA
CSARDQREPYEQYF
TGCAGTGCTAGAGATCAACGGGAGCCCTACGAGCAGTACTTC
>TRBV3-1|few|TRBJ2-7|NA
CAPGGVSSCYEQYF
TGTGCCCCCGGGGGCGTCTCCTCTTGCTACGAGCAGTACTTC
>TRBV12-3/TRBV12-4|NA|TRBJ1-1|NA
CASSPQVEAFF
TGTGCCAGCAGTCCACAGGTTGAAGCTTTCTTT
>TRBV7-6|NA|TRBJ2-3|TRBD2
CASSQIAGVSTDTQYF
TGTGCCAGCAGCCAAATAGCGGGGGTCAGCACAGATACGCAGTATTTT
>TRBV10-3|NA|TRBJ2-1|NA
CALRRDLNDNEQFF
TGTGCCCTTAGACGGGACCTCAATGACAATGAGCAGTTCTTC
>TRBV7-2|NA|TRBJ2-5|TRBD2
CASSPTGLEHNEQYF
TGTGCCAGCAGCCCTACGGGACTAGAACACAATGAGCAGTACTTC
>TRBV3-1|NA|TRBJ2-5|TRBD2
CASSQVLAGGRKTQYF
TGTGCCAGCAGCCAAGTACTAGCGGGGGGCCGGAAGACCCAGTACTTC
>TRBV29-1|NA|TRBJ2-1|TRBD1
CSVEQGDYNEQFF
TGCAGCGTTGAACAGGGGGACTACAATGAGCAGTTCTTC
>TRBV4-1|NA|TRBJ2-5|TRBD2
CASSQDLLAGGGETQYF
TGCGCCAGCAGCCAAGATCTGCTAGCGGGAGGGGGAGAGACCCAGTACTTC
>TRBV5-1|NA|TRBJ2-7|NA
CASSLGTLVDEQYF
TGCGCCAGCAGCTTGGGGACTCTGGTGGACGAGCAGTACTTC
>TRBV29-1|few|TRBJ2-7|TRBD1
CSARTGIASEQYF
TGCAGCGCACGGACAGGGATTGCATCCGAGCAGTACTTC
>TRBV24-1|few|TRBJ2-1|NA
CATSGAGETGEQFF
TGTGCCACCAGTGGGGCAGGGGAGACCGGTGAGCAGTTCTTC
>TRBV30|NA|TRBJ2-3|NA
CAWSVRWDVTSTDTQYF
TGTGCCTGGAGTGTACGTTGGGACGTAACTAGCACAGATACGCAGTATTTT
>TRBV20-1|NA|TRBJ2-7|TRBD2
CSAETPTSGRGYEQYF
TGCAGTGCTGAGACCCCAACTAGCGGGAGGGGCTACGAGCAGTACTTC